The clone carrying this TCR beta chain appeared many times. The antigen remains undetermined. This entry is derived from a study of regulatory T cells in long-lasting Graves disease. Study results and caveats: Persistent Graves' patients had lower TCR diversity than newly diagnosed ones.

Researchers made TCR beta libraries by using iRepertoire HTBI primers and running Arm-PCR on CDR3 regions. TCRdb redid the calling of the multiplex PCR reads with MiXCR, one entry per CDR3 protein. The profile shows some 370,000 distinct CDR3 sequences, 12% of them singletons. Germline CDR1 reads MNHEY; CDR2 reads SMNVEV (reference sequence). This CDR3 is 16 amino acids long. Between the trimmed V and J ends, which lost 1 base and 0 bases, there was a span of 11 bases. Stated time point: newly diagnosed GD, antithyroid drugs for less than 3 months. The TCR library was made from RNA that had been extracted from PBMCs in TRIzol. The same data also contributed to another study, on T cells in Graves' hyperthyroidism and ophthalmopathy. From that paper: Together with thyroid ultrasound, orbital computed tomography, serum thyroxine and TRAb, clinical symptoms were used for diagnoses.

V is TRBV27 and J is TRBJ2-3; D ambiguous. The source material was peripheral blood mononuclear cells (PBMCs), sampled at new diagnosis, from a patient treated with antithyroid drugs. This receptor was identified in a woman between 18 and 29 years old with Graves disease. This CDR3 reads CASSLYAGSSTDTQYF. Written as DNA, the CDR3 is TGTGCCAGCAGTTTATATGCAGGTTCTAGCACAGATACGCAGTATTTT.